Given below is one TCR beta chain in context. These data are taken from a study of control samples from healthy donors and cancer patients. With 5 bases removed from V and 0 bases from J, the gap between germline ends came to 17 bases. The CDR3 is 18 residues long. Germline V gene data show CDR1 as SNHLY and CDR2 as FYNNEI. The assay was immunoSEQ multiplex PCR, and TCRdb's table has in-frame clones only and misses some. The sample shows some 120,000 clones, 75% to 90% of them seen only once. The receptor's source is a woman aged 50 to 60 with colorectal cancer. The chain links TRBV2 to TRBJ2-6, with a weak D call TRBD1 (6 bases). What was sequenced was PBMCs. CDR3 coding DNA: TGTGCCAGCAGTCCAGGCAGGGGTTCGAGCTCTGGGGCCAACGTCCTGACTTTC. Its protein product is CASSPGRGSSSGANVLTF.